This passage covers 20 T cell receptor beta chains from one sample sequenced in a study of T cell responses to AZD1222 COVID-19 vaccine (dated by TCRdb to about 2021). Interpreted using the paper, the time point label stands for: about 28 days (+/-7) after the second vaccine dose. Library method: the immunoSEQ multiplex PCR assay. This immuneACCESS table, as held by TCRdb, lists in-frame sequences with V and J called but not all clones. Of the missing ones, under half trace to an unresolved V gene in checked studies; the others have no known cause. The sample records 100,000 to 150,000 clones, about nine tenths of which are singletons. The ten largest clones capture 1.5% to 2% of the sample. The material was peripheral blood, obtained 28 days after the second AZD1222 dose. The receptors derive from an adult who received the AZD1222 COVID-19 vaccine.

The V call is TRBV11-2, the J call TRBJ1-4; 11 bases align to TRBD1. The CDR3 is made up of 15 amino acids. Germline V CDR1 and CDR2: SGHAT, FQNNGV. V lost 5 bases and J lost 4; bases outside the gene matches: 3. The CDR3 DNA reads as TGTGCCAGCAGCCTGGGACAGGGGGTTAATGAAAAACTGTTTTTT. Translation gives CASSLGQGVNEKLFF.

The chain couples TRBV24-1 to TRBJ2-5, with TRBD1 as a possible D gene (7 bases). The CDR3 is 15 amino acids. Germline CDR1 KGHDR, CDR2 SFDVKD. V was clipped by 5 bases and J by 5 bases, with 17 bases between them. DNA of the CDR3: TGTGCCACCAGTGGCTGGCAGGGGGGTGGCGAGACCCAGTACTTC. Translated: CATSGWQGGGETQYF.

V is TRBV4-1 and J is TRBJ2-1; D is possibly TRBD1 or TRBD2 (5 bases each). In germline, CDR1 is MGHRA, CDR2 YSYEKL. The length of the CDR3 is 14 residues. Trimming removed 6 bases from V and 5 bases from J, with 14 bases in between. The CDR3, as DNA: TGCGCCAGCAGTTTCCAGGGAGTCAACAATGAGCAGTTCTTC. The encoded protein is CASSFQGVNNEQFF.

The V call is TRBV9, the J call TRBJ2-3; D not resolved. This CDR3 has 16 amino acids. V dropped 0 bases and J dropped 6 bases, with 17 bases sitting between them. Germline V CDR1 and CDR2: SGDLS, YYNGEE. In DNA form, the CDR3 reads TGTGCCAGCAGCGTAGATGGGTCACTCCCCAGGGATACGCAGTATTTT. The encoded protein is CASSVDGSLPRDTQYF.

The gene calls are TRBV14 and TRBJ1-1, with D hard to call. Deletions cut 4 bases from V and 1 base from J, with 13 bases between. Germline V gene data show CDR1 as SGHDN and CDR2 as FVKESK. This CDR3 comprises 15 residues. This chain's CDR3 is CASSPQQWENTEAFF. CDR3 nucleotides: TGTGCCAGCAGCCCACAACAGTGGGAGAACACTGAAGCTTTCTTT.

The chain recombines TRBV5-1 with TRBJ2-3; tentatively, D is TRBD2 (5 bases). This CDR3 contains 15 residues. Trimming stripped 0 bases from V and 0 bases from J, with 8 bases between. Germline V gene lookup returns CDR1 SGHRS and CDR2 YFSETQ. The CDR3 DNA is TGCGCCAGCAGCTTGGCGACGGGAAGCACAGATACGCAGTATTTT. Amino acid sequence: CASSLATGSTDTQYF.

V is TRBV2 and J is TRBJ1-1, with a tentative D call TRBD1 (6 bases). Trimming pared 5 bases from V and 0 bases from J, leaving 13 bases between. This CDR3 contains 15 residues. In germline, CDR1 is SNHLY, CDR2 FYNNEI. CDR3 loop: CASSLGAPMNTEAFF. The CDR3 DNA is TGTGCCAGCAGTCTGGGGGCTCCTATGAACACTGAAGCTTTCTTT.

This rearrangement joins TRBV10-3 to TRBJ1-4, with 11 bases aligning to TRBD1. There are 13 residues in the CDR3. Per germline, CDR1 ENHRY and CDR2 SYGVKD. Trimming cost V 8 bases and J 7 bases; bases outside gene matches: 3. CDR3: CAIGQGASEKLFF. CDR3 in DNA: TGTGCCATCGGACAGGGGGCGAGTGAAAAACTGTTTTTT.

The rearrangement uses TRBV30 and TRBJ1-5; D call uncertain. Deletions cut 0 bases from V and 7 bases from J, with 7 bases between. From germline, CDR1 is GTSNPN and CDR2 SVGIG (reference sequence). The CDR3 contains 12 residues. The chain's CDR3 is CAWSVSGQPQHF. The CDR3 DNA is TGTGCCTGGAGTGTAAGTGGGCAGCCCCAGCATTTT. The whole variable domain, filled in from reference TRBV30 and TRBJ1-5, reads SQTIHQWPATLVQPVGSPLSLECTVEGTSNPNLYWYRQAAGRGLQLLFYSVGIGQISSEVPQNLSASRPQDRQFILSSKKLLLSDSGFYLCAWSVSGQPQHFGDGTRLSIL.

The chain employs TRBV6-5 and TRBJ1-3; D is ambiguous. Deletions cut 4 bases from V and 4 bases from J, with 5 bases between. The CDR3 is 12 residues long. CDR1 MNHEY and CDR2 SVGAGI come from the germline V gene. The DNA of the CDR3 is TGTGCCAGCAGTTCAGGAGGAAACACCATATATTTT. It encodes CASSSGGNTIYF.

The chain couples TRBV7-2 to TRBJ1-2, with TRBD1 matching 8 bases. The CDR3 is 14 residues long. J lost 8 bases, V lost 6 bases, and 11 bases had no gene match. The germline gives CDR1 SGHTA, CDR2 FQGNSA. CDR3 amino acids: CASRRTGGTGGYTF. CDR3 sequence (DNA): TGTGCCAGCAGACGTACAGGGGGGACGGGGGGCTACACCTTC.

J is TRBJ1-2 and V is TRBV10-3; perhaps TRBD1 as D (6 bases). The CDR3 totals 14 residues. Germline CDR1 reads ENHRY; CDR2 reads SYGVKD. Trimming removed 0 bases at V and 5 bases at J, with 10 bases between. The CDR3 DNA follows: TGTGCCATCAGTGAGTCGGTCCAGGGGTATGGCTACACCTTC. Translation: CAISESVQGYGYTF.

The chain is built from TRBV3-1 (or the pseudogene TRBV3-2) and TRBJ1-6; 8 bases are shared with TRBD1. The CDR3 spans 18 residues. Germline values: CDR1 LGHDT, CDR2 YNNKEL (reference sequence). Trimming took 1 base from V and 0 from J; bases not matched to a gene: 5. CDR3 protein: CASSQATGASSYNSPLHF. CDR3 coding DNA: TGTGCCAGCAGCCAAGCGACAGGGGCTAGCTCCTATAATTCACCCCTCCACTTT.

The chain is built from TRBV29-1 and TRBJ2-2; possibly TRBD1 or TRBD2 for D (5 bases each). Germline V gives CDR1 SQVTM, CDR2 ANQGSEA. The CDR3 totals 13 residues. Between the trimmed V and J ends, which lost 7 bases and 5 bases, there was a span of 14 bases. The DNA for the CDR3 is TGCAGCGGAGGGGACCTGGAGACCGGGGAGCTGTTTTTT. Translation gives CSGGDLETGELFF.

This clone was detected once. This sequence joins TRBV6-5 and TRBJ2-7; TRBD1 might be the D (5 bases). The germline CDR1 and CDR2 sequences are MNHEY and SVGAGI. With 6 bases removed from V and 4 bases from J, the gap between germline ends came to 19 bases. The CDR3 has 15 amino acids. In DNA form, the CDR3 reads TGTGCCAGCAGGGGGCAAAGGCAGGCCCTTTACGAGCAGTACGTC. Translation: CASRGQRQALYEQYV.

This clone was counted only a few times. This CDR3 is CASSRDRSMNTEAFF. The CDR3 DNA reads as TGTGCCAGCTCACGGGACAGGAGTATGAACACTGAAGCTTTCTTT. The V gene is TRBV18, the J gene TRBJ1-1; 8 bases align to TRBD1. Germline V gene lookup returns CDR1 KGHSH and CDR2 LQKENI. Germline trimming cut 4 bases from V and 0 bases from J; bases unmatched to any gene: 4. CDR3 length: 15 residues.

The V call is TRBV11-2, the J call TRBJ2-4; 9 bases fit TRBD2. The CDR3 totals 16 residues. Per germline, CDR1 SGHAT and CDR2 FQNNGV. V lost 2 bases and J lost 5; bases outside the gene matches: 7. The CDR3 sequence is CASSLSSGGPQNIQYF. Written as DNA, the CDR3 is TGTGCCAGCAGCTTAAGCAGCGGGGGGCCCCAAAACATTCAGTACTTC.

The CDR3 loop reads CASSPVSSGVGEQYF. CDR3 DNA: TGTGCCAGCAGCCCCGTGTCCTCGGGCGTGGGCGAGCAGTACTTC. The V gene is TRBV5-8, the J gene TRBJ2-7; the D is unclear. From germline, CDR1 is SGHTS and CDR2 YDEGEE. V lost 4 bases and J lost 6, with 20 bases in between. The CDR3 has 15 amino acids.

V and J are TRBV15 and TRBJ2-2, with D maybe TRBD1 (5 bases). The CDR3 is 15 residues long. Germline values: CDR1 LNHNV, CDR2 YYDKDF (reference sequence). V shed 0 bases and J shed 6 bases, with 11 bases lying between them. The DNA for the CDR3 is TGTGCCACCAGCAGAGATCTAAGGGGCGCCGGGGAGCTGTTTTTT. Translated, it gives CATSRDLRGAGELFF.

This rearrangement joins TRBV29-1 to TRBJ1-2; D gene unclear. Germline V gene sequence: CDR1 SQVTM, CDR2 ANQGSEA. Trimming cost V 3 bases and J 7 bases, with 6 bases left between them. The CDR3 has 10 residues. CDR3 sequence (DNA): TGCAGCGTTGAGAGTGGTGGCTACACCTTC. Its translation is CSVESGGYTF.